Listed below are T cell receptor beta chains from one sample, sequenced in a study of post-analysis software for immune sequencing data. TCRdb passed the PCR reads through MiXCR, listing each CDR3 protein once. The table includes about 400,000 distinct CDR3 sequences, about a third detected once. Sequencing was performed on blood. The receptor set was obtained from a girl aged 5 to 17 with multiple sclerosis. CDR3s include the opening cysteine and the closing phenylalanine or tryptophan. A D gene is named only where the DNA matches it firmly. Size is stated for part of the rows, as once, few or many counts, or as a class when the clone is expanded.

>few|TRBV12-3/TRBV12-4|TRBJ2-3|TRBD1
CASSLTKDRLGDTQYF
TGTGCCAGCAGTTTAACCAAGGACAGGCTTGGAGATACGCAGTATTTT
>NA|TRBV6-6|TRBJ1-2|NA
CASSYQATFYGYTF
TGTGCCAGCAGTTACCAGGCAACATTCTATGGCTACACCTTC
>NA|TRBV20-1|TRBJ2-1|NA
CSASGTEEEGRPSSYNEQFF
TGCAGTGCTAGCGGAACCGAAGAGGAGGGCAGACCGAGCTCCTACAATGAGCAGTTCTTC
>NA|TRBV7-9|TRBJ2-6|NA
CASSLAVVYGANVLTF
TGTGCCAGCAGCTTAGCAGTCGTGTATGGGGCCAACGTCCTGACTTTC
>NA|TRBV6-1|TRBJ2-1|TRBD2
CASRTNAGGARSYNEQFF
TGTGCCAGCAGAACAAATGCCGGGGGGGCCCGCTCCTACAATGAGCAGTTCTTC
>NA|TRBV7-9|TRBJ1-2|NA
CASSFSRGGYTF
TGTGCCAGCAGCTTCTCGAGGGGCGGCTACACCTTC
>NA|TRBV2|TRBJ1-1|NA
CASVGDLNTEAFF
TGTGCCAGCGTAGGAGACCTGAACACTGAAGCTTTCTTT
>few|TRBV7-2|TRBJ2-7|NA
CASSLPPSSTEQYF
TGTGCCAGCAGCTTACCCCCGTCTTCCACTGAGCAGTACTTC
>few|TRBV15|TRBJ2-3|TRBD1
CATSSQGAGTDTQYF
TGTGCCACCAGCAGTCAGGGGGCAGGCACAGATACGCAGTATTTT
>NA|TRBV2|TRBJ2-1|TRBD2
CANPPGTSYNEQFF
TGTGCCAATCCTCCCGGGACTAGTTACAATGAGCAGTTCTTC
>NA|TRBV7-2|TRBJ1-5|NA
CASSPFLGTDSNQPQHF
TGTGCCAGCAGCCCATTTCTAGGGACGGATAGCAATCAGCCCCAGCATTTT
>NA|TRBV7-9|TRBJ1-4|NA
CASSFDPGFNEKLFF
TGTGCCAGCAGCTTCGATCCCGGTTTTAATGAAAAACTGTTTTTT
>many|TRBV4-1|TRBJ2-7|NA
CASSQGGAHYEQYF
TGCGCCAGCAGCCAAGGAGGGGCTCATTACGAGCAGTACTTC
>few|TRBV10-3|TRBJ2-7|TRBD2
CAISEAPAGGSFYEQYF
TGTGCCATCAGTGAGGCCCCAGCGGGGGGTTCATTCTACGAGCAGTACTTC
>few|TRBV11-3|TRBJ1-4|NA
CASSRPLSLTTNEKLFF
TGTGCCAGCAGCCGGCCGCTGAGCTTGACAACTAATGAAAAACTGTTTTTT
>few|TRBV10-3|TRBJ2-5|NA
CAISGALTETQYF
TGTGCCATCAGCGGGGCCCTAACGGAGACCCAGTACTTC
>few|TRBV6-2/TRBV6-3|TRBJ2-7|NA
CASSDRNYEQYF
TGTGCCAGCTCCGACAGAAACTACGAGCAGTACTTC
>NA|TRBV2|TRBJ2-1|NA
CASRRDTYNEQFF
TGTGCCAGCAGACGAGACACCTACAATGAGCAGTTCTTC
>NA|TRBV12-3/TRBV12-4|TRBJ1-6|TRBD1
CASKTGTGGDNSPLHF
TGTGCCAGCAAGACCGGGACAGGGGGTGATAATTCACCCCTCCACTTT
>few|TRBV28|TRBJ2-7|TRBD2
CASSITSGPYEQYF
TGTGCCAGCAGTATTACTAGCGGACCCTACGAGCAGTACTTC
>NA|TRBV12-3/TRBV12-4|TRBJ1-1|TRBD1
CASSSPGQQNTEAFF
TGTGCCAGCAGTTCGCCGGGACAGCAGAACACTGAAGCTTTCTTT
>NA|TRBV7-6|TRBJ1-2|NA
CASSPVPGKGDIDGYTF
TGTGCCAGCAGCCCCGTCCCGGGAAAGGGGGATATTGATGGCTACACCTTC
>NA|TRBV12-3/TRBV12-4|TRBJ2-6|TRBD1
CASSHRGRASGANVRTF
TGTGCCAGCAGCCACAGGGGGCGGGCTTCTGGAGCCAACGTCCGGACTTTC
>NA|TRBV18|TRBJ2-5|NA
CASSMASGETQYF
TGTGCCAGCTCGATGGCCAGCGGGGAGACCCAGTACTTC